One sample yielded the 9 T cell receptor beta chains listed below, sequenced in a study of T cell responses to AZD1222 COVID-19 vaccine. TCRdb's table, derived via immunoSEQ multiplex PCR, lists solely in-frame clones and lacks some. The table lists approximately 140,000 clones, 90% of them singletons. The material sequenced was peripheral blood, taken on day 0 of AZD1222 vaccination. The origin of the receptors is an adult in good health.

The V gene is TRBV11-3, the J gene TRBJ2-1; 10 nucleotides line up with TRBD2. J gave up 3 bases and V 3 bases, and 14 bases lay outside the gene matches. Germline lookup yields CDR1 SGHNT and CDR2 YENEEA. CDR3 size: 19 residues. The CDR3 coding sequence is TGTGCCAGCAGCTTGGGTTGGTCTAGCGGGGGCGAAGACTACAATGAGCAGTTCTTC. This encodes CASSLGWSSGGEDYNEQFF.

V is TRBV9 and J is TRBJ2-3, with 11 bases aligning to TRBD2. V gave up 4 bases and J gave up 3 bases; unmatched junction bases: 7. The CDR3 extends over 16 amino acids. Germline V CDR1 and CDR2: SGDLS, YYNGEE. CDR3 loop: CASSPRLAGTTDTQYF. The CDR3 coding sequence is TGTGCCAGCAGCCCCCGACTAGCGGGGACGACAGATACGCAGTATTTT.

The chain has TRBV6-2 or TRBV6-3 and TRBJ2-1, with D uncertain. The CDR3 is 12 amino acids. V was clipped by 0 bases and J by 8 bases, with 5 bases between them. Germline V gene sequence: CDR1 MNHEY, CDR2 SVGEGT. CDR3 protein: CASSYSSHEQFF. The CDR3 DNA is TGTGCCAGCAGTTACTCGAGCCATGAGCAGTTCTTC.

This chain joins TRBV19 and TRBJ2-3; D is perhaps TRBD2 (6 bases). V dropped 6 bases and J dropped 8 bases, with 12 bases sitting between them. CDR3 size: 12 residues. Germline values: CDR1 LNHDA, CDR2 SQIVND (reference sequence). The CDR3, as DNA: TGTGCCAGTAGGGGACTCGGCAGTACGCAGTATTTT. This codes for CASRGLGSTQYF.

This chain links TRBV7-9 with TRBJ1-1; 8 positions agree with TRBD1. V lost 2 bases, J lost 1 base, and 6 bases stayed unmatched. This CDR3 has 16 amino acids. Germline V CDR1 and CDR2: SEHNR, FQNEAQ (reference sequence). Written as DNA, the CDR3 is TGTGCCAGCAGCTTATACCAGGGGGCACGGAACACTGAAGCTTTCTTT. It yields the protein CASSLYQGARNTEAFF.

The CDR3, as DNA: TGTGCCAGCAGTCTAGCGGGGGTCAATGAGCAGTTCTTC. Translating gives CASSLAGVNEQFF. The gene calls are TRBV27 and TRBJ2-1, with TRBD2 matching 10 bases. After removal of 5 bases from V and 6 bases from J, the junction contained 1 base not matched to a gene. From germline, CDR1 is MNHEY and CDR2 SMNVEV (reference sequence). The CDR3 runs 13 residues.

This clone was seen just once. The chain combines TRBV3-1 (or the pseudogene TRBV3-2) with TRBJ2-5, with D unresolved. Trimming took off 0 bases at V and 5 bases at J, with 4 bases between the two ends. The CDR3 consists of 12 residues. Germline CDR1 is LGHDT and CDR2 is YNNKEL (reference sequence). This CDR3 reads CASSQDPETQYF. Here the CDR3 DNA reads TGTGCCAGCAGCCAAGATCCGGAGACCCAGTACTTC.

This chain connects TRBV19 to TRBJ2-5; TRBD2 matches at 15 bases. The CDR3 has 20 residues. Trimming took 7 bases from V and 2 from J; bases not matched to a gene: 17. The germline gives CDR1 LNHDA, CDR2 SQIVND (reference sequence). The CDR3 spells CASTRTPPGLAGGAQETQYF. The CDR3 nucleotides read TGTGCCAGTACGCGGACACCACCGGGACTAGCGGGGGGTGCACAAGAGACCCAGTACTTC.

The chain links TRBV3-1 (or the pseudogene TRBV3-2) to TRBJ1-1; no reliable D call. Trimming stripped 1 base from V and 4 bases from J, with 10 bases between. Germline assignment: CDR1 LGHDT and CDR2 YNNKEL (reference sequence). The CDR3 covers 14 residues. DNA for the CDR3: TGTGCCAGCAGCCAAGTCTCTTCGGGCACTGAAGCTTTCTTT. As protein: CASSQVSSGTEAFF.